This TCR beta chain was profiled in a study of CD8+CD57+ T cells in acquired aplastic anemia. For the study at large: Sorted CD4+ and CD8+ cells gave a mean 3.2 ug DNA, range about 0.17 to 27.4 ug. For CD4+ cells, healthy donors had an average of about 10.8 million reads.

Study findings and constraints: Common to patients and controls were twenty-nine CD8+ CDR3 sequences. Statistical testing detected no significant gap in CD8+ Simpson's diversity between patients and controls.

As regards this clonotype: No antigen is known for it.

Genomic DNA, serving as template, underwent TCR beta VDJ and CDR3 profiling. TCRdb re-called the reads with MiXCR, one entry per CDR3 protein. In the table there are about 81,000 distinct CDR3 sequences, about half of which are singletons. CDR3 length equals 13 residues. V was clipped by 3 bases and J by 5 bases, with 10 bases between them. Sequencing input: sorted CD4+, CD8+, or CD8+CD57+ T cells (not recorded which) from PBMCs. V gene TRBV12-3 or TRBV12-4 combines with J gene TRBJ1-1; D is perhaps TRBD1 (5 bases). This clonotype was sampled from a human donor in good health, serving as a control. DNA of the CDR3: TGTGCCAGCAGTTTGGGACCGAGGACTGAAGCTTTCTTT. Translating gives CASSLGPRTEAFF.